This T cell receptor (beta chain) was found in a study of control samples from healthy donors and cancer patients. The data were produced by immunoSEQ multiplex PCR, yet TCRdb's version contains in-frame clones alone and is incomplete. This table holds 70,000 to 95,000 clones, approximately 90% found once. This CDR3 has 16 residues. Germline assignment: CDR1 KGHSH and CDR2 LQKENI. V gave up 2 bases and J gave up 6 bases; unmatched junction bases: 8. The chain uses TRBV18 and TRBJ2-1; 9 bases agree with TRBD2. This clonotype originated in a woman in her 30s in good health. The sequenced sample was blood. The CDR3 nucleotides are TGTGCCAGCTCACCATTAGGGCTAGCGGGGCGCAATGAGCAGTTCTTC. As protein: CASSPLGLAGRNEQFF.